This passage covers 12 T cell receptor beta chains from one sample sequenced in a study of cytomegalovirus exposure and HLA in healthy donors. It was with 60 Vbeta and 13 Jbeta primers that the PCR ran. This table comes from immunoSEQ multiplex PCR, and its TCRdb copy is limited to in-frame clones, with some not included. Found here are 90,000 to 140,000 clones, 12% to 15% of them singletons; the top ten hold about 0.79%. The sequenced material came from PBMCs. Receptor source: a female donor in good health and CMV-seronegative.

On this clone itself: The junction differs from germline at one of its ends, possibly a read error. V usage is TRBV7-7 and J usage is TRBJ2-7; TRBD2 matches 8 bases. Germline assignment: CDR1 SSHAT and CDR2 FNYEAQ (reference sequence). The CDR3 spans 15 residues. The CDR3 coding sequence is TGTGCTAGCAGTTTAAGCGGGAGCCTCGTCGACGAGCAGTACTTC. It translates to CASSLSGSLVDEQYF. Full variable domain (rest looked up from reference TRBV7-7 and TRBJ2-7): GAGVSQSPRYKVTKRGQDVTLRCDPISSHATLYWYQQALGQGPEFLTYFNYEAQPDKSGLPSDRFSAERPEGSISTLTIQRTEQRDSAMYRCASSLSGSLVDEQYFGPGTRLTVT.

The J gene is TRBJ2-1, the V gene TRBV5-6; D may be TRBD2 (6 bases). V dropped 0 bases and J dropped 5 bases, with 15 bases sitting between them. Germline V gene sequence: CDR1 SGHDT, CDR2 YYEEEE. This CDR3 region has 16 residues. CDR3 DNA: TGTGCCAGCAGCTTGGGGGCGGGAAAGTTGGACAATGAGCAGTTCTTC. This gives the protein CASSLGAGKLDNEQFF.

The rearrangement joins TRBV7-8 to TRBJ1-5, with D maybe TRBD1 (5 bases). CDR3 length equals 19 residues. The germline V gene encodes CDR1 SGHVS and CDR2 FQNEAQ. The V end lost 5 bases, the J end lost 3 bases, and 26 bases lay between the germline ends. CDR3 in DNA: TGTGCCAGCAGCGGGGTCTACAGCACGGGAGGGGCCCTCAATCAGCCCCAGCATTTT. This translates into CASSGVYSTGGALNQPQHF.

V is TRBV30 and J is TRBJ2-3, with D tentatively TRBD2 (5 bases). Germline CDR1 reads GTSNPN; CDR2 reads SVGIG (reference sequence). This CDR3 is 12 amino acids long. Trimming took off 4 bases at V and 6 bases at J, with 11 bases between the two ends. The DNA for the CDR3 is TGTGCCTGGACTGAACTAGAGGATACGCAGTATTTT. Amino acids: CAWTELEDTQYF.

V and J are TRBV6-5 and TRBJ1-4; 12 positions match TRBD1. Germline V lookup: CDR1 MNHEY, CDR2 SVGAGI. J gave up 10 bases and V 6 bases, and 6 bases lay outside the gene matches. This CDR3 is built from 14 residues. The CDR3 nucleotides are TGTGCCAGCAGGTCCGGGACAGGGGGCACAAAACTGTTTTTT. Protein: CASRSGTGGTKLFF.

In its sample, this clone was seen a few times. This chain joins TRBV6-6 and TRBJ2-5; 7 bases align to TRBD2. Germline V lookup: CDR1 MNHNY, CDR2 SVGAGI (reference sequence). This CDR3 region has 16 residues. The ends lost 6 bases at V and 3 bases at J; junction bases unmatched: 13. The CDR3 DNA is TGTGCCAGCAGCCCTTGGGGGGGGGTTCCCGAAGAGACCCAGTACTTC. Translating gives CASSPWGGVPEETQYF.

The V call is TRBV6-6, the J call TRBJ2-3; 8 positions match TRBD2. V was pared by 6 bases and J by 1 base, with 6 bases of the junction left unmatched. CDR1 and CDR2 from the germline V gene are MNHNY and SVGAGI (reference sequence). CDR3 length: 15 amino acids. The DNA for the CDR3 is TGTGCCAGCAGGAAGACTAGCGAGGGCACAGATACGCAGTATTTT. Protein sequence: CASRKTSEGTDTQYF.

The chain has TRBV14 and TRBJ1-4; D is uncertain. Germline V CDR1 and CDR2: SGHDN, FVKESK. This CDR3 spans 15 amino acids. The ends were cut back, 5 bases at V and 6 bases at J, with 16 bases in the middle. CDR3 region: CASSLLRGTHEKLFF. CDR3 nucleotide sequence: TGTGCCAGCAGCTTATTGCGGGGTACCCATGAAAAACTGTTTTTT.

There are a few counts of this clone. This chain connects TRBV5-8 to TRBJ2-7; 7 positions match TRBD1. V was clipped by 5 bases and J by 0 bases; unmatched bases: 11. The CDR3 is 16 amino acids. The germline CDR1 and CDR2 sequences are SGHTS and YDEGEE. The CDR3 DNA reads TGTGCCAGCAGAACTCCCCGAGGGGGCAGCTCCTACGAGCAGTACTTC. The encoded protein is CASRTPRGGSSYEQYF.

This clone was detected a few times. The chain recombines TRBV5-6 with TRBJ2-3, with D perhaps matching TRBD2 (6 bases). The V and J ends lost 0 bases and 5 bases respectively, with 13 bases between them. The CDR3 has 15 amino acids. CDR1 is SGHDT, CDR2 YYEEEE, per germline. CDR3: CASSLGGGVVDTQYF. CDR3 bases: TGTGCCAGCAGCTTGGGGGGCGGGGTTGTAGATACGCAGTATTTT.

The CDR3 DNA reads TGTGCCATCGGGGGTCAACAGGGTGAAAAACTGTTTTTT. Its translation: CAIGGQQGEKLFF. The chain couples TRBV10-3 to TRBJ1-4, with a tentative D call TRBD1 (6 bases). From germline, CDR1 is ENHRY and CDR2 SYGVKD. V lost 8 bases to trimming and J lost 7 bases, with 14 bases between them. The CDR3 loop spans 13 amino acids.

This chain links TRBV12-5 with TRBJ2-1; the D is unclear. The CDR3 loop spans 16 amino acids. Germline V gene data show CDR1 as LGHNT and CDR2 as FRNRAP. Trimming left V 5 bases short and J 0 bases short, with 14 bases between. CDR3 nucleotide sequence: TGTGCTAGTGGTGCGGCCACAATTAGCTCCTACAATGAGCAGTTCTTC. Translation gives CASGAATISSYNEQFF.